The entry below describes one T cell receptor (beta chain). Researchers ran the PCR with 60 Vbeta and 13 Jbeta primers. Only in-frame clones appear in the TCRdb table, and some are missing; sequencing was by immunoSEQ multiplex PCR. The data include tens of thousands of clones; the top ten clones carry 0.58%. CDR3 length: 15 residues. Germline assignment: CDR1 MNHNS and CDR2 SASEGT. V shed 7 bases, J shed 2 bases, and the junction held 9 bases outside the gene matches. This entry comes from a study of cytomegalovirus exposure and HLA in healthy donors. This sequence originates from a man in his forties or fifties in good health and CMV-seronegative. The V gene is TRBV6-1, the J gene TRBJ2-7, with 9 nucleotides matching TRBD1. The sequencing input was PBMCs. The CDR3 sequence: CASTPGGQGAYEQYF. In DNA form, the CDR3 reads TGTGCCAGCACCCCCGGGGGACAGGGTGCCTACGAGCAGTACTTC.